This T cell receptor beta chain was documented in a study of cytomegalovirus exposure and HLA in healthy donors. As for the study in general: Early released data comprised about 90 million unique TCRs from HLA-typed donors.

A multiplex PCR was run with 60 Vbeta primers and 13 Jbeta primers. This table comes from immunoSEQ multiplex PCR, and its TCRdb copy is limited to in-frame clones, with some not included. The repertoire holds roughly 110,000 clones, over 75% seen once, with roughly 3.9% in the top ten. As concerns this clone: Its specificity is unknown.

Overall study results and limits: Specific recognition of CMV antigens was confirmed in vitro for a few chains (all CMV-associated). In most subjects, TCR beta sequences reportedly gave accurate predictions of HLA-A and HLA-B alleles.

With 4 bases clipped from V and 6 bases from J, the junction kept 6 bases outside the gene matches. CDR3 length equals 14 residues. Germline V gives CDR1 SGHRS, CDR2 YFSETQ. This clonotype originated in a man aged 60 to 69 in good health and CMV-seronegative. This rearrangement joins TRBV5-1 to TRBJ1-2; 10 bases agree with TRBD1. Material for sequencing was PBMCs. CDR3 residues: CASSGTGDRHGYTF. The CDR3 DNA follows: TGCGCCAGCAGCGGGACAGGGGATCGGCATGGCTACACCTTC.